The next 9 T cell receptor beta chains were all read from a single sample in a study of T cell responses to AZD1222 COVID-19 vaccine. Profiled with immunoSEQ multiplex PCR; TCRdb holds only in-frame clones, not every one. Found here are 80,000 or so clones, roughly 80% of them singletons; the top ten hold 2.9%. This specimen was peripheral blood, taken on day 0 of AZD1222 vaccination. These receptor sequences come from an adult in good health.

The chain combines TRBV5-1 with TRBJ1-2; no definite D call. Germline CDR1 SGHRS, CDR2 YFSETQ. The CDR3 spans 15 residues. V gave up 0 bases and J gave up 5 bases, with 14 bases separating them. CDR3 bases: TGCGCCAGCAGCTTGGTACAAACCGGTCGGTATGGCTACACCTTC. As protein: CASSLVQTGRYGYTF.

This chain connects TRBV2 to TRBJ2-7; D gene ambiguous. This CDR3 has 13 amino acids. V was shortened by 4 bases and J by 2 bases, with 9 bases between the two germline ends. CDR1 SNHLY and CDR2 FYNNEI come from the germline V gene. The DNA of the CDR3 is TGTGCCAGCAGTGTCGGCACCGCCTACGAGCAGTACTTC. It codes for CASSVGTAYEQYF.

This clone was seen just once. The chain recombines TRBV11-2 with TRBJ1-2; D not resolved. CDR3 length equals 14 residues. Germline V gives CDR1 SGHAT, CDR2 FQNNGV. V was pared by 2 bases and J by 2 bases, with 9 bases between. The CDR3 coding sequence is TGTGCCAGCAGCTTATCCGTCTTGAACTATGGCTACACCTTC. Its protein product is CASSLSVLNYGYTF.

The chain carries TRBV27 and TRBJ2-5; TRBD1 is a possible D gene (6 bases). This CDR3 has 13 residues. Trimming left V 5 bases short and J 5 bases short, with 12 bases between. CDR1 and CDR2 from the germline V gene are MNHEY and SMNVEV (reference sequence). DNA of the CDR3: TGTGCCAGCAGTAGGGGGTTTCGGGAGACCCAGTACTTC. This encodes CASSRGFRETQYF.

This chain joins TRBV6-5 and TRBJ2-7, with TRBD1 matching over 9 bases. Germline CDR1 is MNHEY and CDR2 is SVGAGI. V lost 8 bases, J lost 0 bases, and 5 bases stayed unmatched. This CDR3 contains 14 residues. In DNA, the CDR3 is TGTGCCAGCCGCCGGGACAGGGACTCCTACGAGCAGTACTTC. This gives the protein CASRRDRDSYEQYF.

The gene calls are TRBV11-2 and TRBJ2-7; TRBD1 matches at 7 bases. Germline trimming cut 6 bases from V and 2 bases from J; bases unmatched to any gene: 7. Germline V gene lookup returns CDR1 SGHAT and CDR2 FQNNGV. The CDR3 has 14 residues. Here the CDR3 reads CASSSTGTAYEQYF. CDR3 in DNA: TGTGCCAGCAGTTCAACCGGGACAGCCTACGAGCAGTACTTC.

This clone came up a few times. This chain connects TRBV28 to TRBJ1-2, with D perhaps TRBD1 (5 bases). Germline CDR1 and CDR2: MDHEN and SYDVKM. Trimming shortened V by 6 bases and J by 5 bases, and 10 bases separated the two germline ends. The CDR3 is 12 amino acids. The CDR3 DNA sequence: TGTGCCAGCAGGCGGGGCGGTTATGGCTACACCTTC. Translated: CASRRGGYGYTF.

This clone was detected only a few times. The CDR3 loop is CASSLRTGGLSYEQYF. In DNA form, the CDR3 reads TGTGCCAGCAGCCTCAGGACAGGGGGCCTCTCCTACGAGCAGTACTTC. The chain is built from TRBV6-2 or TRBV6-3 and TRBJ2-7, with TRBD1 matching 11 bases. This CDR3 is 16 amino acids long. Germline V gives CDR1 MNHEY, CDR2 SVGEGT. Losses at the gene ends were 6 bases for V and 0 bases for J; bases not matched to a gene: 7.

The chain is built from TRBV7-2 and TRBJ2-1; D gene unclear. This CDR3 has 15 residues. Germline V gene data show CDR1 as SGHTA and CDR2 as FQGNSA. Trimming took off 0 bases at V and 6 bases at J, with 12 bases between the two ends. The CDR3 DNA follows: TGTGCCAGCAGCTTAGCGGGAAGGGTCGGCAATGAGCAGTTCTTC. It codes for CASSLAGRVGNEQFF.